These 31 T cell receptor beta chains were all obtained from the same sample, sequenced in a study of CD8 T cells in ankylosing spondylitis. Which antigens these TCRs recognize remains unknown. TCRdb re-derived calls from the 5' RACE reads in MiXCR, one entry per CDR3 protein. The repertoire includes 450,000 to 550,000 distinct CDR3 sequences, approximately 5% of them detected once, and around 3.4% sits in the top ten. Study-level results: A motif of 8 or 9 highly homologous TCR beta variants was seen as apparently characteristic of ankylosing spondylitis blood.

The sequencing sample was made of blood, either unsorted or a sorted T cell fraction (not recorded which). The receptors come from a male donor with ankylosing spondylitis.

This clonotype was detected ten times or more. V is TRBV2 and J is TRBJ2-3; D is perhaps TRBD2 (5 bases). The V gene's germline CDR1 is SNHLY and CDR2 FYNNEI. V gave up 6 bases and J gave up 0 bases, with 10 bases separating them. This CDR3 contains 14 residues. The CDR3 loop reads CASSAGKSTDTQYF. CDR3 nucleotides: TGTGCCAGCAGCGCCGGGAAAAGCACAGATACGCAGTATTTT. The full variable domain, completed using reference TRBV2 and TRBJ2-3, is EPEVTQTPSHQVTQMGQEVILRCVPISNHLYFYWYRQILGQKVEFLVSFYNNEISEKSEIFDDQFSVERPDGSNFTLKIRSTKLEDSAMYFCASSAGKSTDTQYFGPGTRLTVL.

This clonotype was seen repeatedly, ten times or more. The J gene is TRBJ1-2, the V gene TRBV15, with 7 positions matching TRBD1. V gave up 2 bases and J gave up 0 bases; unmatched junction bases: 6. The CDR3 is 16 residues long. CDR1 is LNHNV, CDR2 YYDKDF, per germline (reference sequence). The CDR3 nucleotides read TGTGCCACCAGCAGACGTACCGGGACAGCTAACTATGGCTACACCTTC. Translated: CATSRRTGTANYGYTF. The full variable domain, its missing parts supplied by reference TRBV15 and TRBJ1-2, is DAMVIQNPRYQVTQFGKPVTLSCSQTLNHNVMYWYQQKSSQAPKLLFHYYDKDFNNEADTPDNFQSRRPNTSFCFLDIRSPGLGDTAMYLCATSRRTGTANYGYTFGSGTRLTVV.

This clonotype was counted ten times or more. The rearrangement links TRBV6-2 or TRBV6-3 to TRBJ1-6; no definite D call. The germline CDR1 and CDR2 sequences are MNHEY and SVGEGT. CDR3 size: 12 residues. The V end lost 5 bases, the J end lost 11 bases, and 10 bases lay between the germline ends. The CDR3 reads CASSRRRAPLHF. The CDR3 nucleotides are TGTGCCAGCAGTAGAAGGAGAGCACCCCTCCACTTT.

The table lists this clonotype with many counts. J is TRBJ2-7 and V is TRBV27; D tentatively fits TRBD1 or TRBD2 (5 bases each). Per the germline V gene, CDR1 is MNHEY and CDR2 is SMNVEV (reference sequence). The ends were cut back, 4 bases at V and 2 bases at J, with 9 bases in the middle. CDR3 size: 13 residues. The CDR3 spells CASSSGRTYEQYF. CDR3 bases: TGTGCCAGCAGTTCGGGACGGACCTACGAGCAGTACTTC.

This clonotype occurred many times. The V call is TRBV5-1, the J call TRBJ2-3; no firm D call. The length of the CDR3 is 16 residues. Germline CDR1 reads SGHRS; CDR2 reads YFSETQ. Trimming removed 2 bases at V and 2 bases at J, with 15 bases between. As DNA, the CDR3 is TGCGCCAGCAGCTTTGGCCGGGCACCACTCACAGATACGCAGTATTTT. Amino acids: CASSFGRAPLTDTQYF.

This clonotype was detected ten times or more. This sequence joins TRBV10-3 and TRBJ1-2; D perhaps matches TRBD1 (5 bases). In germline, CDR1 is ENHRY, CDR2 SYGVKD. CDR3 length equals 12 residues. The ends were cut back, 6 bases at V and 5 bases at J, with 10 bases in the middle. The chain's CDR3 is CAISPREYGYTF. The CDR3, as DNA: TGTGCCATCAGCCCCAGGGAATATGGCTACACCTTC.

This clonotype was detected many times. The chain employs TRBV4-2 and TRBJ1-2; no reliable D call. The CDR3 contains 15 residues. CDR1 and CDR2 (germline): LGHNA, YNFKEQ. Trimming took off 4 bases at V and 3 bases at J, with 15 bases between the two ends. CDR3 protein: CASSPQGRADYGYTF. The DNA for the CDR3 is TGTGCCAGCAGCCCCCAAGGAAGGGCTGACTATGGCTACACCTTC.

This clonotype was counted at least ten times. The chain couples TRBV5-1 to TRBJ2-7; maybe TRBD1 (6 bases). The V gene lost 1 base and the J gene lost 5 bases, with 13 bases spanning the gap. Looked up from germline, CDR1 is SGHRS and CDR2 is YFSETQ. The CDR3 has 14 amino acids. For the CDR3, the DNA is TGCGCCAGCAGCTTGACCAGGGGAGTAAACGAGCAGTACTTC. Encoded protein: CASSLTRGVNEQYF.

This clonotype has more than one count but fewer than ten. The CDR3 here is CASSLLQGATEAFF. The CDR3 nucleotides are TGTGCCAGCAGTTTACTCCAGGGCGCCACTGAAGCTTTCTTT. The chain uses TRBV27 and TRBJ1-1, with D possibly TRBD1 on 5 matching bases. V gave up 2 bases and J gave up 4 bases, with 11 bases separating them. The CDR3 covers 14 residues. Germline CDR1 MNHEY, CDR2 SMNVEV (reference sequence).

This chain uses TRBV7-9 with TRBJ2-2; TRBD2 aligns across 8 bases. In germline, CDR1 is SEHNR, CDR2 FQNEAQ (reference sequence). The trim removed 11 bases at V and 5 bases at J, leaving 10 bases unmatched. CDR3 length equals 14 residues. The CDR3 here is CAARAGVLTGELFF. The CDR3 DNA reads TGTGCCGCAAGAGCGGGAGTTCTAACCGGGGAGCTGTTTTTT.

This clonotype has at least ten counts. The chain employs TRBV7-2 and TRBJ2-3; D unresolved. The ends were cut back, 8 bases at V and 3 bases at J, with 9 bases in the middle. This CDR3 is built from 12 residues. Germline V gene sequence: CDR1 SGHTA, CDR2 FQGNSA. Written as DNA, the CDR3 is TGTGCCAGCGGTAGTAGGACAGATACGCAGTATTTT. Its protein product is CASGSRTDTQYF.

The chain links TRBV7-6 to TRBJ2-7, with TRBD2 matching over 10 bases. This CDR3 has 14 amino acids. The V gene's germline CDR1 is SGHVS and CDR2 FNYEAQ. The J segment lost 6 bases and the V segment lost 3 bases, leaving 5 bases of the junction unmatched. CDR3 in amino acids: CASSFSGGFVEQYF. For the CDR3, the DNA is TGTGCCAGCAGCTTTAGCGGGGGGTTCGTCGAGCAGTACTTC.

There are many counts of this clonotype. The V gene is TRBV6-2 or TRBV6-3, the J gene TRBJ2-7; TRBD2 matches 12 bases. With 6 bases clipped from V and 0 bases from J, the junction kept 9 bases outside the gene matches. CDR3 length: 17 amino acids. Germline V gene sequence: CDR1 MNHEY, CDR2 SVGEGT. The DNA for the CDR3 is TGTGCCAGCAGCCCCATGAGGACTAGCGGGATCTCCTACGAGCAGTACTTC. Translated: CASSPMRTSGISYEQYF.

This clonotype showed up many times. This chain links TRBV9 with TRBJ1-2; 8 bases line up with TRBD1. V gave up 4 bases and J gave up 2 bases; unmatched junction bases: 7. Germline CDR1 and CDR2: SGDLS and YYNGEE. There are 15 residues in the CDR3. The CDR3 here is CASSQDRGANYGYTF. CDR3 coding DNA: TGTGCCAGCAGCCAAGACAGGGGAGCGAACTATGGCTACACCTTC.

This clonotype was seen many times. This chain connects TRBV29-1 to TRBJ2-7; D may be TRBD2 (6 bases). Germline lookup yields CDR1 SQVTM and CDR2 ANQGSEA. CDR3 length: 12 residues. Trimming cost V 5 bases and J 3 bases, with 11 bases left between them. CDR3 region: CSVLREIYEQYF. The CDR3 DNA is TGCAGCGTTCTACGGGAGATCTACGAGCAGTACTTC.

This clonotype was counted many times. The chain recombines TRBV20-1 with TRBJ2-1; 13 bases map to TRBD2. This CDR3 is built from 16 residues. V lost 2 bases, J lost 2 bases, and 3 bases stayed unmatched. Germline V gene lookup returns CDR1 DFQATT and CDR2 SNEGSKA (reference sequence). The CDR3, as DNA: TGCAGTGCTAGAACTAGCGGGGGGGCGGCCTACAATGAGCAGTTCTTC. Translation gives CSARTSGGAAYNEQFF.

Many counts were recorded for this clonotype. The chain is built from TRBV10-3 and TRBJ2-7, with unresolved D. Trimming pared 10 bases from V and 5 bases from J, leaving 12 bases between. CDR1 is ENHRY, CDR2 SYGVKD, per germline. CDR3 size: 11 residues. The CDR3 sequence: CATQAYDEQYF. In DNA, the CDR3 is TGTGCCACTCAAGCGTACGACGAGCAGTACTTC.

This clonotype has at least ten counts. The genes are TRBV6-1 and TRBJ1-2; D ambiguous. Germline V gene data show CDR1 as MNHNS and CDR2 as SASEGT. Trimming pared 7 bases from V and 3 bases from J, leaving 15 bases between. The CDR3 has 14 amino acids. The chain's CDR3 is CASTPRATDYGYTF. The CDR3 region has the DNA TGTGCCAGCACCCCCCGGGCTACTGACTATGGCTACACCTTC.

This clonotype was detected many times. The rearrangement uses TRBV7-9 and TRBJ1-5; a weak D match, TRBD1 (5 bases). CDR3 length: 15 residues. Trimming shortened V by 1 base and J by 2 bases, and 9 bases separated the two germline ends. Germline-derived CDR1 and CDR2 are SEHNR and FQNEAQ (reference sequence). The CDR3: CASSLDGGRNQPQHF. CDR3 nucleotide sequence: TGTGCCAGCAGCTTAGATGGGGGTCGCAATCAGCCCCAGCATTTT.

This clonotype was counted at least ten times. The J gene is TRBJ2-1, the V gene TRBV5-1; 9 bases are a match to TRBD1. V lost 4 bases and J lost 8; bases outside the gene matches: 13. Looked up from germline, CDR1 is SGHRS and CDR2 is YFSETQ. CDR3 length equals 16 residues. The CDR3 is CASSPGRDRVIDEQFF. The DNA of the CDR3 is TGCGCCAGCAGCCCGGGCAGGGACAGGGTCATCGATGAGCAGTTCTTC.

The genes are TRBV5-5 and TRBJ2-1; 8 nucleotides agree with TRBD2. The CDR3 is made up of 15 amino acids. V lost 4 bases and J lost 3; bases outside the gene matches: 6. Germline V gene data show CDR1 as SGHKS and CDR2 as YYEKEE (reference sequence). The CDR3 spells CASSRGGSYYNEQFF. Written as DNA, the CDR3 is TGTGCCAGCAGCCGGGGGGGAAGTTACTACAATGAGCAGTTCTTC.

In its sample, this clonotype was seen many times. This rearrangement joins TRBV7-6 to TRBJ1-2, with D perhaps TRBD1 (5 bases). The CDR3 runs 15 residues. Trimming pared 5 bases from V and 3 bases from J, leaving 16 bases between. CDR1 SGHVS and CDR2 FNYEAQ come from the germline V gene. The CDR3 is CASSKGPGRYYGYTF. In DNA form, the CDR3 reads TGTGCCAGCAGCAAGGGACCAGGGCGTTACTATGGCTACACCTTC.

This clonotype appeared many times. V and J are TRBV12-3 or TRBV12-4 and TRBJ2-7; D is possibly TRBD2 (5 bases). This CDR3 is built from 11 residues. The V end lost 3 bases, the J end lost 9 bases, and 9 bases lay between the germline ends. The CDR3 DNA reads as TGTGCCAGCAGTTTTAGGAGCGGGCAGTACTTC. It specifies CASSFRSGQYF.

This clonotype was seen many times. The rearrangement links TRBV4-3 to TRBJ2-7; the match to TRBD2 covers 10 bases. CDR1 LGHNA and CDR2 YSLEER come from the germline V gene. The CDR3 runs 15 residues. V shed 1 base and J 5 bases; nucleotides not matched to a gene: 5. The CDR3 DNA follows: TGCGCCAGCAGCCAAGGGCCGGGACTAGCGAACGAGCAGTACTTC. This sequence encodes CASSQGPGLANEQYF.

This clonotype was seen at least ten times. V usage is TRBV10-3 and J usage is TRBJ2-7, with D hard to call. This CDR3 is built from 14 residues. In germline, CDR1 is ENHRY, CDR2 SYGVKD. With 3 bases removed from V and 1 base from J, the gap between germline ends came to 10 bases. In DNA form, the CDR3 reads TGTGCCATCAGTGATCCGCGGCTATCCTACGAGCAGTACTTC. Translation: CAISDPRLSYEQYF.

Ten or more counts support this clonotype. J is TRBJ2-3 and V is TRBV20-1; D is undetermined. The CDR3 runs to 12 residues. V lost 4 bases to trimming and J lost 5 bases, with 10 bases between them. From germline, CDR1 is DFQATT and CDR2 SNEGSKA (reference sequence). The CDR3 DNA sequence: TGCAGTGCTACCCCCCGAGGAGATACGCAGTATTTT. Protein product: CSATPRGDTQYF.

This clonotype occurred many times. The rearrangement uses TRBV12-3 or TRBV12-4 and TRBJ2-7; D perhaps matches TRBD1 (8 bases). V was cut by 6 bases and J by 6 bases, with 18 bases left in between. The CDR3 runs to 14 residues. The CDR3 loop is CASSLGQGLSEQYF. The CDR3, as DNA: TGTGCCAGCAGCCTCGGACAGGGACTAAGCGAGCAGTACTTC.

This chain's CDR3 is CSAPTSGGETQYF. The CDR3 nucleotides read TGCAGTGCGCCAACTAGCGGCGGGGAGACCCAGTACTTC. This chain joins TRBV20-1 and TRBJ2-5; TRBD2 aligns across 8 bases. Per germline, CDR1 DFQATT and CDR2 SNEGSKA (reference sequence). The CDR3 runs to 13 residues. V dropped 6 bases and J dropped 5; count of bases not matched to a gene: 8.

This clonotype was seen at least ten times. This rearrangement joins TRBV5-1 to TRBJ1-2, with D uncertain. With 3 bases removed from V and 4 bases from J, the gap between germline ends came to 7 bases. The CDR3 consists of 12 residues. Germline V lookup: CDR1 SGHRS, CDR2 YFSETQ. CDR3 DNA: TGCGCCAGCAGCTGGGAGGGCTATGGCTACACCTTC. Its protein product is CASSWEGYGYTF.

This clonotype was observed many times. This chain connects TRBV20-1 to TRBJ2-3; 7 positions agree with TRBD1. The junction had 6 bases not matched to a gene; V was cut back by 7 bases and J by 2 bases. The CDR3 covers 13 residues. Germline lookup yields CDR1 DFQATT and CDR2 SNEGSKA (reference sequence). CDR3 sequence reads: CSVLQGSTDTQYF. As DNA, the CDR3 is TGCAGTGTTTTACAGGGGTCCACAGATACGCAGTATTTT.

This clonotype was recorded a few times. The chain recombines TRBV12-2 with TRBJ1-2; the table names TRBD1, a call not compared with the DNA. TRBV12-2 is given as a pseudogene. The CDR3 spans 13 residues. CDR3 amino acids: CASRFPTGGGYTF. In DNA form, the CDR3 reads TGTGCAAGTCGCTTTCCGACAGGAGGAGGCTACACCTTC.